Listed below are T cell receptor beta chains from one sample, sequenced in a study of T-cell memory formation after mild COVID-19. TCRdb passed the 5' RACE reads through MiXCR, listing each CDR3 protein once. This sample has about 600,000 distinct CDR3 sequences, with less than 25% found just once. The sequenced material came from PBMCs or a T cell subset sorted from them (not recorded which). These TCRs come from an adult woman who had mild COVID-19 (a few samples of this study predate the infection). Cell type and time point are not known. Each CDR3 is given with its conserved first and last residue. The D gene is left open where the match is weak. Size tells how often a clone was seen (once, few, many) or the class of an expanded clone, and some rows leave it out.

cdr3_aa	cdr3_nt	v_call	j_call	clone_size	d_call
CATSSGGPRRSPLHF	TGTGCCACCAGCAGTGGGGGGCCACGAAGGTCACCCCTCCACTTT	TRBV15	TRBJ1-6	.	.
CSVEVGRENSYNEQFF	TGCAGCGTTGAAGTAGGACGGGAGAATTCCTACAATGAGCAGTTCTTC	TRBV29-1	TRBJ2-1	.	.
CATSDRTPGVGNEQFF	TGTGCCACCAGTGACCGAACTCCGGGGGTAGGCAATGAGCAGTTCTTC	TRBV24-1	TRBJ2-1	few	.
CASSYGLTGTQYF	TGTGCCAGCAGTTACGGACTAACTGGGACCCAGTACTTC	TRBV6-5	TRBJ2-5	.	.
CASSLEARAYTGELFF	TGCGCCAGCAGCTTGGAAGCCAGAGCCTACACCGGGGAGCTGTTTTTT	TRBV5-1	TRBJ2-2	.	.
CATSESDPNTQYF	TGTGCCACCAGTGAGTCAGACCCGAATACGCAGTATTTT	TRBV24-1	TRBJ2-3	.	.
CASSLTFPRRNEQFF	TGTGCCAGCAGCCTGACTTTTCCTCGAAGGAATGAGCAGTTCTTC	TRBV7-2	TRBJ2-1	once	.
CASSLAPGANEQFF	TGTGCTAGCAGCTTAGCTCCGGGGGCCAATGAGCAGTTCTTC	TRBV7-7	TRBJ2-1	.	.
CATSRGGTGGYEQYF	TGTGCCACCAGCAGAGGGGGTACAGGGGGCTACGAGCAGTACTTC	TRBV15	TRBJ2-7	.	TRBD1
CASSRLEEQFF	TGTGCCAGCAGCAGACTAGAGGAGCAGTTCTTC	TRBV12-3/TRBV12-4	TRBJ2-1	many	.
CSARALAGATDTQYF	TGCAGTGCTAGGGCACTAGCGGGGGCCACAGATACGCAGTATTTT	TRBV20-1	TRBJ2-3	few	TRBD2
CASGVVGNTIYF	TGTGCCAGTGGGGTGGTCGGAAACACCATATATTTT	TRBV6-6	TRBJ1-3	few	.
CASSDYDRALQETQYF	TGTGCCAGCAGTGACTACGACAGAGCCCTCCAAGAGACCCAGTACTTC	TRBV6-1	TRBJ2-5	.	.
CSVAGGTVQETQYF	TGCAGCGTTGCAGGGGGTACAGTCCAAGAGACCCAGTACTTC	TRBV29-1	TRBJ2-5	few	TRBD1
CASSHRTGDGYTF	TGTGCCAGCAGCCATAGGACAGGGGATGGCTACACCTTC	TRBV3-1	TRBJ1-2	.	TRBD1
CASSGLARNEQFF	TGTGCCAGCAGCGGGCTAGCCAGGAATGAGCAGTTCTTC	TRBV14	TRBJ2-1	few	.
CATASGVNIQYF	TGTGCCACCGCTTCCGGGGTAAACATTCAGTACTTC	TRBV19	TRBJ2-4	few	.
CASKGETQYF	TGTGCCAGCAAAGGGGAGACCCAGTACTTC	TRBV2	TRBJ2-5	many	.
CASTPPAGVEDTQYF	TGTGCCAGCACCCCCCCCGCGGGGGTGGAAGATACGCAGTATTTT	TRBV7-9	TRBJ2-3	few	TRBD2
CASSLSSQPPGELFF	TGTGCCAGCAGCTTATCGTCACAACCCCCCGGGGAGCTGTTTTTT	TRBV11-1	TRBJ2-2	once	.
CASSQSMVAVWDNEQFF	TGTGCCAGCAGCCAGAGTATGGTGGCGGTTTGGGACAATGAGCAGTTCTTC	TRBV9	TRBJ2-1	.	.
CASSFTQGWMDTEAFF	TGCGCCAGCAGCTTTACGCAGGGATGGATGGACACTGAAGCTTTCTTT	TRBV5-1	TRBJ1-1	.	.
CASSFPGIGNTIYF	TGTGCCAGCAGTTTCCCGGGCATTGGAAACACCATATATTTT	TRBV28	TRBJ1-3	.	.
CASRDPGGSNQPQHF	TGTGCCAGTCGGGACCCAGGGGGTAGCAATCAGCCCCAGCATTTT	TRBV6-6	TRBJ1-5	.	TRBD1
CASRSGALFYGYTF	TGTGCCAGCAGATCCGGGGCCCTGTTCTATGGCTACACCTTC	TRBV5-6	TRBJ1-2	once	.
CASSLGGHYGYTF	TGTGCCAGCAGCTTAGGGGGGCATTATGGCTACACCTTC	TRBV7-9	TRBJ1-2	.	.
CAGGLAGAPSITDTQYF	TGTGCCGGAGGACTAGCGGGAGCACCCAGCATCACAGATACGCAGTATTTT	TRBV7-3	TRBJ2-3	.	TRBD2
CASSYSLGWEQYF	TGTGCCAGCAGTTACTCTCTGGGGTGGGAGCAGTACTTC	TRBV6-6	TRBJ2-7	many	.
CASTQGQGDGYTF	TGTGCCAGCACCCAAGGACAGGGCGATGGCTACACCTTC	TRBV12-3/TRBV12-4	TRBJ1-2	.	TRBD1
CASSYRGGARNTEAFF	TGTGCCAGCAGTTACAGGGGAGGGGCAAGGAACACTGAAGCTTTCTTT	TRBV6-5	TRBJ1-1	many	.
CSVQSPTDTQYF	TGCAGTGTGCAGAGTCCCACAGATACGCAGTATTTT	TRBV20-1	TRBJ2-3	.	.
CSARDWEENFYGYTF	TGCAGTGCTAGAGATTGGGAGGAGAACTTCTATGGCTACACCTTC	TRBV20-1	TRBJ1-2	.	.
CASSWGSGGTQYF	TGCGCCAGCAGCTGGGGGTCGGGCGGGACCCAGTACTTC	TRBV5-1	TRBJ2-5	few	.
CASSEGASGYTDTQYF	TGTGCCAGCAGCGAGGGGGCTAGCGGTTACACAGATACGCAGTATTTT	TRBV9	TRBJ2-3	.	.
CASSLPRPGQGLLFPYNEQFF	TGCGCCAGCAGCTTGCCAAGGCCGGGACAGGGCCTCCTTTTCCCTTACAATGAGCAGTTCTTC	TRBV5-1	TRBJ2-1	many	TRBD1
CASSLWDTNPYGYTF	TGTGCCAGCAGCTTATGGGACACGAACCCCTATGGCTACACCTTC	TRBV7-9	TRBJ1-2	.	.
CASAPEGRYYNEQFF	TGTGCCAGCGCCCCCGAAGGCCGCTACTACAATGAGCAGTTCTTC	TRBV25-1	TRBJ2-1	.	.
CSAIPGHRYEQYF	TGCAGTGCTATCCCGGGACACCGCTACGAGCAGTACTTC	TRBV20-1	TRBJ2-7	few	.
CATSRTGASTDTQYF	TGTGCCACCAGTCGCACGGGGGCCAGCACAGATACGCAGTATTTT	TRBV24-1	TRBJ2-3	.	.
CASSQDRGWGTEAFF	TGTGCCAGCAGTCAAGACAGGGGATGGGGCACTGAAGCTTTCTTT	TRBV27	TRBJ1-1	few	TRBD1